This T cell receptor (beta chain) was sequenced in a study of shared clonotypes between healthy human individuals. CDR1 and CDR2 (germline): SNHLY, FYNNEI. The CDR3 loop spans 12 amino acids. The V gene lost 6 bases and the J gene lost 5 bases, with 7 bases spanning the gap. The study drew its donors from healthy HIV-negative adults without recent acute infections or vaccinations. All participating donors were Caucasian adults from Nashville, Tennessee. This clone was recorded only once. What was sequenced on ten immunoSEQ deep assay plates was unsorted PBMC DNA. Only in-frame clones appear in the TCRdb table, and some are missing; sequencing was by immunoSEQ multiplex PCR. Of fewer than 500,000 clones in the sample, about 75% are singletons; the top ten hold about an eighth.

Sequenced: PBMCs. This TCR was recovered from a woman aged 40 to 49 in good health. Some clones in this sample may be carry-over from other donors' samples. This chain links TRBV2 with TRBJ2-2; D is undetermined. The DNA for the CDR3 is TGTGCCAGCAGGGTGGGGACCGGGGAGCTGTTTTTT. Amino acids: CASRVGTGELFF.